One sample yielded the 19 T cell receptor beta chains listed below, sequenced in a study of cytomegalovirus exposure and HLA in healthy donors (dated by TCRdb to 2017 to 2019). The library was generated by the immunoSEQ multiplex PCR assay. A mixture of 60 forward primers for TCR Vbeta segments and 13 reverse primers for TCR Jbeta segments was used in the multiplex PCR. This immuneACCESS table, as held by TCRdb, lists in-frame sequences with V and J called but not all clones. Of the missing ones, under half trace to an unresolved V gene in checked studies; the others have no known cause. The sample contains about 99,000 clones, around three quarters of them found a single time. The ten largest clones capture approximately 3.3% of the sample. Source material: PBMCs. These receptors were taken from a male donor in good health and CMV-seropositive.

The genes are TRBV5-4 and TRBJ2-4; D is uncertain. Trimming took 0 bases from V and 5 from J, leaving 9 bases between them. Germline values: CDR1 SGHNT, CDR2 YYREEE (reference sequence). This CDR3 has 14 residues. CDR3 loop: CASSLAGSQNIQYF. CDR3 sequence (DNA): TGTGCCAGCAGCTTGGCCGGTAGTCAAAACATTCAGTACTTC.

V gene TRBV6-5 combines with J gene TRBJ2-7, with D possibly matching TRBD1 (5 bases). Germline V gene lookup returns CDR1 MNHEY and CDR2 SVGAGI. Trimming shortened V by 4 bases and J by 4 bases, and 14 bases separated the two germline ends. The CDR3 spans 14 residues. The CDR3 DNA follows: TGTGCCAGCAGTTCGGACATGAGCTATTACGAGCAGTACTTC. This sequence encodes CASSSDMSYYEQYF.

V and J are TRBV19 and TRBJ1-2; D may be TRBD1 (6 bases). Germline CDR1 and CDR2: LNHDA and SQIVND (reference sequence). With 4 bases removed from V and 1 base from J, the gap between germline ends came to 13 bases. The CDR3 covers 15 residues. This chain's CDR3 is CASSKPDSINYGYTF. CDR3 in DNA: TGTGCCAGTAGTAAACCGGACAGTATTAACTATGGCTACACCTTC.

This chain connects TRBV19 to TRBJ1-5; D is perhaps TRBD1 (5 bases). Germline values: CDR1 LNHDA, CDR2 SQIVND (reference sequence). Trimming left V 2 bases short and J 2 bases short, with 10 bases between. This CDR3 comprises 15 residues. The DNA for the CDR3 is TGTGCCAGTAGTATAAGGGGATCGGGCAATCAGCCCCAGCATTTT. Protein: CASSIRGSGNQPQHF.

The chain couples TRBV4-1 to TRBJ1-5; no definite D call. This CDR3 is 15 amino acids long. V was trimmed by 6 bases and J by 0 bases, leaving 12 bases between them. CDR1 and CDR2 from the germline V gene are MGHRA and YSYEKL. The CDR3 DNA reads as TGCGCCAGCAGTGTGACTCAGTATAGCAATCAGCCCCAGCATTTT. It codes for CASSVTQYSNQPQHF.

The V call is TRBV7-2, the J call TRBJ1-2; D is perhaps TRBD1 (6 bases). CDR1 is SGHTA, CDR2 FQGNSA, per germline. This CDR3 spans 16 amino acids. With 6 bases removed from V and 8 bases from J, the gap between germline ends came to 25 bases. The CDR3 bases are TGTGCCAGCAGACCCAACTGGGGGCCGGATGGCGGGGGCTACACCTTC. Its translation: CASRPNWGPDGGGYTF.

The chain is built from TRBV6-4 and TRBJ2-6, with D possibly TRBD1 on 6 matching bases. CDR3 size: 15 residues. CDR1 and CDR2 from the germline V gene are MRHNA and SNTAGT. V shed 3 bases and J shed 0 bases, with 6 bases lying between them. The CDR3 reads CASSEGASGANVLTF. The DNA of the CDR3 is TGTGCCAGCAGTGAGGGGGCCTCTGGGGCCAACGTCCTGACTTTC.

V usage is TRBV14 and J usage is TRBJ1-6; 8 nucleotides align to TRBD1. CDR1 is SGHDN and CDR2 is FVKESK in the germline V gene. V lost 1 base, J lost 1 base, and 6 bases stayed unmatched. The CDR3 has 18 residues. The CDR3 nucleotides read TGTGCCAGCAGCCAAGGCAGGGGGCTGGGGTCCTATAATTCACCCCTCCACTTT. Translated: CASSQGRGLGSYNSPLHF.

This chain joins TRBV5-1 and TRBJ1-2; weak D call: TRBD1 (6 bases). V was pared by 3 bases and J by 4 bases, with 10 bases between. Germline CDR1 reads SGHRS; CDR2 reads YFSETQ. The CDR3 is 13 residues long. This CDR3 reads CASSSGQTYGYTF. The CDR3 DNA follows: TGCGCCAGCAGCTCCGGACAGACCTATGGCTACACCTTC.

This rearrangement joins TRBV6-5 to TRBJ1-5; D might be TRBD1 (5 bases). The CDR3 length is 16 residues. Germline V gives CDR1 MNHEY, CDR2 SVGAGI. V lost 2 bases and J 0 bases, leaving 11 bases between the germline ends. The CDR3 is CASSYRGPYSNQPQHF. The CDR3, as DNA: TGTGCCAGCAGTTACAGGGGCCCCTATAGCAATCAGCCCCAGCATTTT.

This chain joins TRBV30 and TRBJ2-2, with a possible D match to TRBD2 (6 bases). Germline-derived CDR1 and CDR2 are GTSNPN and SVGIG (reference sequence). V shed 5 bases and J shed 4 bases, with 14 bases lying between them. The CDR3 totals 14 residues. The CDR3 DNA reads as TGTGCCTGGGTTTCCGCCGGGGGCACCGGGGAGCTGTTTTTT. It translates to CAWVSAGGTGELFF.

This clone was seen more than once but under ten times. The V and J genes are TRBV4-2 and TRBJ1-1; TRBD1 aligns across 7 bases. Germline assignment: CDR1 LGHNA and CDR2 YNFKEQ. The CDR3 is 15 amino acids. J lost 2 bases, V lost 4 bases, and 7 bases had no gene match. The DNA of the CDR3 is TGTGCCAGCAGCCCGAACAGGGGTGGAAACACTGAAGCTTTCTTT. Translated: CASSPNRGGNTEAFF.

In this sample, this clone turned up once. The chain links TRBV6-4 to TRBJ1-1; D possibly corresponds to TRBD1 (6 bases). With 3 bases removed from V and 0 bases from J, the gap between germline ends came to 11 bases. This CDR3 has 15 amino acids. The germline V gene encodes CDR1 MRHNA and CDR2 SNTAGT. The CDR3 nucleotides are TGTGCCAGCAGTGAATTTGCAGGGGTGAACACTGAAGCTTTCTTT. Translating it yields CASSEFAGVNTEAFF.

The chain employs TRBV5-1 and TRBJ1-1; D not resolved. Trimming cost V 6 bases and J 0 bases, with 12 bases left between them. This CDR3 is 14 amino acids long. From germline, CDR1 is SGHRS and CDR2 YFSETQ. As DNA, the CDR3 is TGCGCCAGCAAGGCGCCGGGGATGAACACTGAAGCTTTCTTT. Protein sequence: CASKAPGMNTEAFF.

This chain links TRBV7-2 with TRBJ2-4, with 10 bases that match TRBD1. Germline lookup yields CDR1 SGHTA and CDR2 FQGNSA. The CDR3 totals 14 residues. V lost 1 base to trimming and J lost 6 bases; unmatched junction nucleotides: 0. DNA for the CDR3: TGTGCCAGCAGCTTAGGGACAGGGGGAAACATTCAGTACTTC. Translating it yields CASSLGTGGNIQYF.

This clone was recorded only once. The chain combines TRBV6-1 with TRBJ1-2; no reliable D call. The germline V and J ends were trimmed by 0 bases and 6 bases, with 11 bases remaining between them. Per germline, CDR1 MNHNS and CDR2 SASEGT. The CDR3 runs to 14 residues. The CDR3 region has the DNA TGTGCCAGCAGTGAAGCGGGCCCGGTGGATGGCTACACCTTC. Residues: CASSEAGPVDGYTF.

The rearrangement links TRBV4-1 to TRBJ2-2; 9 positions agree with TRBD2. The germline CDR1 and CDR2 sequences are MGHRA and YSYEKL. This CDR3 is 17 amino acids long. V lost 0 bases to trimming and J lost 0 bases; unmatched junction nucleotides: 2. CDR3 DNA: TGCGCCAGCAGCCAAGAAGCGGGGGGACCGAACACCGGGGAGCTGTTTTTT. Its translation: CASSQEAGGPNTGELFF.

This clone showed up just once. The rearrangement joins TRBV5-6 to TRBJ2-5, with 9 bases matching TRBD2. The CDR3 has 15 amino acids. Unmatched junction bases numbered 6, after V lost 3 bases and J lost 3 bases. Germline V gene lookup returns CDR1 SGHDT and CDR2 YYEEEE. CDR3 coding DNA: TGTGCCAGCAGCTCGGGGCCTAGCGGGAAAGAGACCCAGTACTTC. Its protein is CASSSGPSGKETQYF.

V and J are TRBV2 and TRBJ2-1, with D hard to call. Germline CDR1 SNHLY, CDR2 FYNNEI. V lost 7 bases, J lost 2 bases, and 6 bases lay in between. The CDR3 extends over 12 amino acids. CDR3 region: CASNDAYNEQFF. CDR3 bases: TGTGCCAGCAATGACGCCTACAATGAGCAGTTCTTC.